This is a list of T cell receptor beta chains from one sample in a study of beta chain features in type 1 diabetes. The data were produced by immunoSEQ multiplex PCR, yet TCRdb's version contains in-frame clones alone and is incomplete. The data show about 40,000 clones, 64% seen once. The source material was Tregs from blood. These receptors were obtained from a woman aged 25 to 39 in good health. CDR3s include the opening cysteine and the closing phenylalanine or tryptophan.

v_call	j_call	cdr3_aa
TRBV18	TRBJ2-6	CASSDRGSGANVLTF
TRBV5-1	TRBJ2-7	CASSLIQGGTYEQYF
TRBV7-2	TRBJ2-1	CASSLARGNEQFF
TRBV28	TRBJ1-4	CASSLASARGEKLFF
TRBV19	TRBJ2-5	CASRPSGSLETQYF
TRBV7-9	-	CASSLAQTSGSYEQYF
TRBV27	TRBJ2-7	CASSRTSGSPYEQYF
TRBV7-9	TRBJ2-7	CASSLQGSEQYF
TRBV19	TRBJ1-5	CASSSQGSFYHQPQHF
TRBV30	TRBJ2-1	CAWRSLYNEQFF
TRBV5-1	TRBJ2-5	CASSLGLLASGIIQETQYF
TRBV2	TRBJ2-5	CASMREETQYF
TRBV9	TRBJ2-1	CASSALAGGYNEQFF
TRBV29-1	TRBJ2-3	CSTPTAALNTDTQYF
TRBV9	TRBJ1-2	CASTAGPNYGYTF
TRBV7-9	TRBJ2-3	CASSRDRAVDTQYF
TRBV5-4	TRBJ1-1	CASSLSAGGNTEAFF
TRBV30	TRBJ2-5	CAWRGGGGWYQETQYF
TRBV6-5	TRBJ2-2	CASTGNTGELFF
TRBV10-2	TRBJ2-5	CASSGQLQETQYF
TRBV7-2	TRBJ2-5	CASSFTGGPSQYF
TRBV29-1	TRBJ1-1	CSVGRLVNTEAFF
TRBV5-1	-	CASSLTSGRGSYEQYF